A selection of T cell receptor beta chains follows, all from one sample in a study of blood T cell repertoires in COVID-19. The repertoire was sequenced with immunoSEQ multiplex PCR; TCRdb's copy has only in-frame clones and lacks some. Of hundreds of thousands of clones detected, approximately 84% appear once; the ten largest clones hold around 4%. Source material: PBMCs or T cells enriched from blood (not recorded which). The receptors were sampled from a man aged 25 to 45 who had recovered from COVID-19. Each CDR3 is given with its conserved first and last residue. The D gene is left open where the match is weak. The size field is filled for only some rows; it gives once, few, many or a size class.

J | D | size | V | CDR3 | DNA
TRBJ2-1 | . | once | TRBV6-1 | CASSEAPQARERQFF | TGTGCCAGCAGTGAGGCCCCACAGGCCCGAGAGCGGCAGTTCTTC
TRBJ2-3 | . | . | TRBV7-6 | CASSLGGGGGDTQYF | TGTGCCAGCAGCTTAGGTGGTGGGGGAGGAGATACGCAGTATTTT
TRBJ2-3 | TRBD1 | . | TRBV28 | CASSLRRSRDRGGHTQYF | TGTGCCAGCAGTTTACGAAGATCCCGGGACAGGGGAGGACATACGCAGTATTTT
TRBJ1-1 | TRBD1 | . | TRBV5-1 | CASSSTTGQGATEAFF | TGCGCCAGCAGCTCTACCACGGGACAGGGGGCCACTGAAGCTTTCTTT
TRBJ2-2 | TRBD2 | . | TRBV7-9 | CASGYGGYTGELFF | TGTGCCAGCGGTTACGGGGGGTACACCGGGGAGCTGTTTTTT
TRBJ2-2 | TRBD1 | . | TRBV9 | CASSARDRLTGELFF | TGTGCCAGCAGCGCCCGGGACAGACTTACCGGGGAGCTGTTTTTT
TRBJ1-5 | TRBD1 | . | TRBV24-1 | CATSEGTGLQPQHF | TGTGCCACCAGTGAAGGGACAGGGTTACAGCCCCAGCATTTT
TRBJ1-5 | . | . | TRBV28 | CASTGRTSLSQPQHF | TGTGCCAGCACTGGCCGGACTTCTCTTAGTCAGCCCCAGCATTTT
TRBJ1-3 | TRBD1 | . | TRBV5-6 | CASSLRQGTGNTIYF | TGTGCCAGCAGCTTGAGACAGGGCACTGGAAACACCATATATTTT
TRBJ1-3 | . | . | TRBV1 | CTSSPMAIPYSGNTIYF | TGCACCAGCAGCCCGATGGCCATACCTTACTCTGGAAACACCATATATTTT
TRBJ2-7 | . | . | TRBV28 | CASSLAGRGSYEQYF | TGTGCCAGCAGTTTAGCGGGCAGGGGTTCGTACGAGCAGTACTTC
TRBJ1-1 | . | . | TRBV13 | CASSPPGGVNTEAFF | TGTGCCAGCAGCCCCCCCGGGGGGGTCAACACTGAAGCTTTCTTT
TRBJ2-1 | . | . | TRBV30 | CAWSAGVEEQFF | TGTGCCTGGAGTGCCGGAGTGGAAGAGCAGTTCTTC
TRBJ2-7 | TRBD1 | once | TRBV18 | CASSPRTGGPTYEQYF | TGTGCCAGCTCACCGCGGACAGGGGGGCCCACCTACGAGCAGTACTTC
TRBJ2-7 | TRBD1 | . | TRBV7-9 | CASSLAWTGGSPLRVEQYF | TGTGCCAGCAGCTTAGCGTGGACAGGGGGATCCCCTTTGCGGGTCGAGCAGTACTTC
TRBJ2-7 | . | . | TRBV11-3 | CASSSQISRPLPF | TGTGCCAGCAGCTCCCAAATTTCCCGCCCCCTACCTTTC
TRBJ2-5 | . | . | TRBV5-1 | CASSLGSGETQYF | TGCGCCAGCAGCTTGGGCTCAGGGGAGACCCAGTACTTC
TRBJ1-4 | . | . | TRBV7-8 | CASTQGTSTNEKLFF | TGTGCCAGCACCCAGGGGACATCAACTAATGAAAAACTGTTTTTT
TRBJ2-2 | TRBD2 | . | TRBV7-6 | CASSRSGGADTGELFF | TGTGCCAGCAGCCGTAGCGGGGGGGCGGACACCGGGGAGCTGTTTTTT
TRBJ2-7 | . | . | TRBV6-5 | CASSPDSLNYYEQYF | TGTGCCAGCTCCCCGGACAGCCTAAATTACTACGAGCAGTACTTC
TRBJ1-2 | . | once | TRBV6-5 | CASSLRGSENYGYTF | TGTGCCAGCAGCCTACGTGGCAGCGAAAACTATGGCTACACCTTC
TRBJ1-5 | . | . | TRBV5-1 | CASSRDINQPQHF | TGCGCCAGCAGCCGGGACATTAATCAGCCCCAGCATTTT
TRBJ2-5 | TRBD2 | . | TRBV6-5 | CASSPWGGMEETQYF | TGTGCCAGCAGTCCCTGGGGGGGGATGGAAGAGACCCAGTACTTC
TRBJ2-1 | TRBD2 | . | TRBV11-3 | CASSFQAGGTDEQFF | TGTGCCAGCAGCTTTCAAGCGGGAGGAACAGATGAGCAGTTCTTC
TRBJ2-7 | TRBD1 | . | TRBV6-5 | CASRDRQGASYEQYF | TGTGCCAGCAGGGACCGACAGGGGGCCTCCTACGAGCAGTACTTC
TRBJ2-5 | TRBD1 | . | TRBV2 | CASRSQGQGSETQYF | TGTGCCAGCAGATCCCAGGGACAGGGATCGGAGACCCAGTACTTC
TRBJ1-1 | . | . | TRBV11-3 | CASSLDVRSEAFF | TGTGCCAGCAGCTTAGATGTCAGATCTGAAGCTTTCTTT
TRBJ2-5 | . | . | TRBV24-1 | CATSDWAGGQQETQYF | TGTGCCACCAGTGATTGGGCGGGGGGACAGCAAGAGACCCAGTACTTC
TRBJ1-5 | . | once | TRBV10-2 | CASSPKGRGQNQPQHF | TGCGCCAGCAGTCCCAAGGGCAGGGGCCAGAATCAGCCCCAGCATTTT
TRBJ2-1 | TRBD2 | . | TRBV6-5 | CASRQGLAGVNEQFF | TGTGCCAGCAGGCAGGGACTAGCGGGAGTTAATGAGCAGTTCTTC
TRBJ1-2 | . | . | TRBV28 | CASLTAGEVMINYGYTF | TGTGCCAGCCTGACCGCCGGGGAGGTTATGATCAACTATGGCTACACCTTC
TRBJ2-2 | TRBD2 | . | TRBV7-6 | CASSIGTSGRGITGELFF | TGTGCCAGCAGCATCGGGACTAGCGGGAGGGGGATAACCGGGGAGCTGTTTTTT
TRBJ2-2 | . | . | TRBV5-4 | CASSFIVTSATGELFF | TGTGCCAGCAGCTTCATAGTGACATCGGCCACCGGGGAGCTGTTTTTT
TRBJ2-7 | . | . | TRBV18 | CASSPPAYRYEQYF | TGTGCCAGCTCACCACCGGCCTACAGATACGAGCAGTACTTC
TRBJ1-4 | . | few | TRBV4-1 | CASSALGAGDTNEKLFF | TGCGCCAGCAGCGCGTTGGGAGCTGGGGATACTAATGAAAAACTGTTTTTT
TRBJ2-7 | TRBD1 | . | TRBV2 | CAIRRSTGGDEQYF | TGTGCCATCAGACGGTCTACAGGGGGCGACGAGCAGTACTTC
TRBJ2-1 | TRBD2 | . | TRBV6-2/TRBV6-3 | CASSPGGRAPYNEQFF | TGTGCCAGCAGTCCGGGCGGGAGGGCCCCCTACAATGAGCAGTTCTTC
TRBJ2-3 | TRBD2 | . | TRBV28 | CASSFPLAGALWDTQYF | TGTGCCAGCAGTTTCCCGCTAGCGGGGGCCCTGTGGGATACGCAGTATTTT
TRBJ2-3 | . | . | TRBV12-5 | CASAGTTDTQYF | TGTGCTAGTGCCGGGACTACAGATACGCAGTATTTT
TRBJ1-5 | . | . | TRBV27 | CASSLLSRGNQPQHF | TGTGCCAGCAGTTTATTGAGTAGGGGGAATCAGCCCCAGCATTTT
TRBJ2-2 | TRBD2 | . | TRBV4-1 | CASRPGLAGTNTGELFF | TGCGCCAGCAGACCCGGACTAGCGGGAACGAACACCGGGGAGCTGTTTTTT
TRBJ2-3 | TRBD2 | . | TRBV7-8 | CASSLASGRDPSTDTQYF | TGTGCCAGCAGCTTAGCTAGCGGGAGGGACCCCAGCACAGATACGCAGTATTTT
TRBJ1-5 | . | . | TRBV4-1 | CASSQDLGAGNQPQHF | TGCGCCAGCAGCCAAGATCTAGGGGCCGGAAATCAGCCCCAGCATTTT
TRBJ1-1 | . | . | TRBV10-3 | CAISEWGREAFF | TGTGCCATCAGTGAGTGGGGGAGGGAAGCTTTCTTT
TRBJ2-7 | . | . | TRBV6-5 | CASSYSGVGYEQYF | TGTGCCAGCAGTTACTCCGGGGTAGGGTACGAGCAGTACTTC
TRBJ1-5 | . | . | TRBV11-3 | CASSFFMGSQPQHF | TGTGCCAGCAGCTTTTTTATGGGGAGTCAGCCCCAGCATTTT
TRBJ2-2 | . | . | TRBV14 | CASSRHRANTGELFF | TGTGCCAGCAGCAGGCACAGGGCGAACACCGGGGAGCTGTTTTTT
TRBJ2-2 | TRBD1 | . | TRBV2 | CASSALAGGPGELFF | TGTGCCAGCAGTGCGTTGGCAGGGGGCCCCGGGGAGCTGTTTTTT
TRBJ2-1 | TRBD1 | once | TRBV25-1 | CATETGGITNEQFF | TGTGCCACAGAGACAGGGGGTATCACCAATGAGCAGTTCTTC